This TCR beta chain was captured in a study of identifying expanded T cells in peripheral blood. Healthy donors had no documented immune events, such as infections, while sampled. The CDR3 has 13 amino acids. The ends lost 6 bases at V and 5 bases at J; junction bases unmatched: 5. Per germline, CDR1 MRHNA and CDR2 SNTAGT. This clone was picked up a small number of times. Its antigen is currently unknown. Repertoires were generated with immunoSEQ multiplex PCR, while TCRdb's copy carries only in-frame clones and drops some. This sample has roughly 92,000 clones, with 88% found just once. Whole-study results and caveats: Around 1.2 clones differed between technical replicates, versus around 15 and 19 over time. Clone count variance between approximately two-week samples rose with total template count.

The TCR comes from a person between 18 and 75 years old in good health. The chain carries TRBV6-4 and TRBJ1-2, with 8 bases lining up with TRBD1. Sequences were obtained from blood. CDR3 loop: CASRTTGGYGYTF. The DNA of the CDR3 is TGTGCCAGCAGGACTACAGGGGGATATGGCTACACCTTC.